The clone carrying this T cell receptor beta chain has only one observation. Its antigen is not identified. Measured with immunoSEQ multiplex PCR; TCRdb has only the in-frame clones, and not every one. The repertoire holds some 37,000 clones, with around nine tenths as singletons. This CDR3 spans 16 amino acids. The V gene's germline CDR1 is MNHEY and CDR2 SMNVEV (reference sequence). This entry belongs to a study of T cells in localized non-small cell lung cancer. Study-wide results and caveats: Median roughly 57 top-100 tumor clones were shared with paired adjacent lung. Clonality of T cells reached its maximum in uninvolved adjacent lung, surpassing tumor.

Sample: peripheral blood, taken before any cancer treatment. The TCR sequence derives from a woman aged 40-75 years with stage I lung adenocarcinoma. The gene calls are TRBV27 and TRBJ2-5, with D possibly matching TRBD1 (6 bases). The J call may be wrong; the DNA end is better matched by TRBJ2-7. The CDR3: CASSLGAGDLSYEQYF. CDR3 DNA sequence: TGTGCCAGCAGTTTAGGGGCAGGGGACCTCTCCTACGAGCAGTACTTC.